The 13 T cell receptor beta chains presented below share a single source sample, sequenced in a study of CD8 T cells in cerebrospinal fluid in Alzheimer's disease. For each CDR3 protein, TCRdb gives one entry from its re-call of the 10x single-cell sequencing reads, without DNA. Its listing shows about 770 distinct CDR3 sequences. The sequenced material came from cerebrospinal fluid. The receptor source for this set is a human donor with Parkinson's disease.

Frequency places this clonotype as medium-sized (0.01 to 0.1%). V gene TRBV6-4 combines with J gene TRBJ2-2; TCRdb's D call of TRBD2 is untestable without DNA. The CDR3 spans 15 residues. CDR1 and CDR2 (germline): MRHNA, SNTAGT. This CDR3 is CASSLTSGNTGELFF.

This clonotype shows up as large by frequency. The V and J genes are TRBV20-1 and TRBJ2-1; TCRdb outputs TRBD1, but without DNA this stays unchecked. The CDR3 loop spans 12 amino acids. CDR1 and CDR2 from the germline V gene are DFQATT and SNEGSKA (reference sequence). The CDR3 loop is CSAPTGANEQFF.

This clonotype shows up as medium-sized by frequency. CDR3 sequence reads: CASTVLAKNIQYF. The V gene is TRBV6-6, the J gene TRBJ2-4. Germline lookup yields CDR1 MNHNY and CDR2 SVGAGI (reference sequence). CDR3 length: 13 amino acids.

Its frequency marks this clonotype as medium-sized. The rearrangement uses TRBV5-5 and TRBJ2-1; TCRdb's D call of TRBD2 is untestable without DNA. The V gene's germline CDR1 is SGHKS and CDR2 YYEKEE (reference sequence). The CDR3 consists of 15 residues. This CDR3 reads CASSLASGTYNEQFF.

Considering frequency, this clonotype is medium-sized. This chain joins TRBV7-8 and TRBJ2-3; absent DNA, TCRdb's TRBD2 call cannot be checked. CDR3 length equals 16 residues. Germline CDR1 reads SGHVS; CDR2 reads FQNEAQ. The CDR3 loop is CASSLGGPVPTDTQYF.

Judged by frequency, this clonotype is large (0.1 to 1%). J is TRBJ2-5 and V is TRBV14. Germline CDR1 is SGHDN and CDR2 is FVKESK. This CDR3 region has 12 residues. The CDR3 sequence is CASSQGSETQYF.

According to its frequency, this clonotype is hyperexpanded (1% or more). The chain links TRBV7-2 to TRBJ2-7; the D call of TRBD1 rests on TCRdb alone, since no DNA is present to check it. The CDR3 extends over 14 amino acids. Germline values: CDR1 SGHTA, CDR2 FQGNSA. The CDR3 region is CASSAPGTTLEQYF.

This clonotype is labeled medium-sized (0.01 to 0.1%) based on frequency. V and J are TRBV4-2 and TRBJ1-1; the D call of TRBD1 rests on TCRdb alone, since no DNA is present to check it. The length of the CDR3 is 17 residues. Germline values: CDR1 LGHNA, CDR2 YNFKEQ. The CDR3 loop reads CASSQDSYGQGGAEAFF.

This clonotype is large by frequency. The chain has TRBV7-3 and TRBJ2-2; TCRdb selects TRBD2, and the lack of DNA leaves this call unchecked. In germline, CDR1 is SGHTA, CDR2 FQGTGA. This CDR3 contains 16 residues. The CDR3 reads CASSLGGLVPAGELFF.

According to its frequency, this clonotype is medium-sized. This chain joins TRBV6-5 and TRBJ2-1; TCRdb designates TRBD1, a call that cannot be tested without DNA. The CDR3 is 15 residues long. Germline V gives CDR1 MNHEY, CDR2 SVGAGI. CDR3 sequence reads: CASSYSTGLYNEQFF.

In terms of frequency, this clonotype is medium-sized. The gene calls are TRBV20-1 and TRBJ1-3; TCRdb outputs TRBD1, but without DNA this stays unchecked. The CDR3 totals 16 residues. Germline V CDR1 and CDR2: DFQATT, SNEGSKA (reference sequence). CDR3: CSARDMDRVAGNTIYF.

By frequency, this clonotype registers medium-sized. The J gene is TRBJ2-1, the V gene TRBV6-4. CDR1 and CDR2 (germline): MRHNA, SNTAGT. This CDR3 comprises 13 residues. CDR3 sequence reads: CASSEGPFDEQFF.

According to its frequency, this clonotype is medium-sized. The chain links TRBV15 to TRBJ2-5. The CDR3 contains 13 residues. CDR1 and CDR2 from the germline V gene are LNHNV and YYDKDF (reference sequence). The CDR3 protein is CATSPGYQETQYF. Full variable domain (remainder filled in from reference TRBV15 and TRBJ2-5): DAMVIQNPRYQVTQFGKPVTLSCSQTLNHNVMYWYQQKSSQAPKLLFHYYDKDFNNEADTPDNFQSRRPNTSFCFLDIRSPGLGDTAMYLCATSPGYQETQYFGPGTRLLVL.